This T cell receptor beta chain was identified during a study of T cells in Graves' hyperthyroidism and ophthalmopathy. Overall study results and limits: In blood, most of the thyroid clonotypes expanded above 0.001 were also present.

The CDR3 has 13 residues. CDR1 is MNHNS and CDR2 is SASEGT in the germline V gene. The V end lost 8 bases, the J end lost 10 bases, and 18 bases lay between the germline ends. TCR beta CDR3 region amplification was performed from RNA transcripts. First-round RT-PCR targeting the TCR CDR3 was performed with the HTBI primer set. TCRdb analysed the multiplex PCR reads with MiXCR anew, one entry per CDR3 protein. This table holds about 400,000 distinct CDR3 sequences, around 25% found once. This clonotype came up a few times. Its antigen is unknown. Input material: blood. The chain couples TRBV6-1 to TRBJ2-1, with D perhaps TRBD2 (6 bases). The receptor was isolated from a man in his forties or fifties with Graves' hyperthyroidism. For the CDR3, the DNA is TGTGCCAGCGGCGGGGCAGCCCGGTCAGAGCAGTTCTTC. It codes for CASGGAARSEQFF.